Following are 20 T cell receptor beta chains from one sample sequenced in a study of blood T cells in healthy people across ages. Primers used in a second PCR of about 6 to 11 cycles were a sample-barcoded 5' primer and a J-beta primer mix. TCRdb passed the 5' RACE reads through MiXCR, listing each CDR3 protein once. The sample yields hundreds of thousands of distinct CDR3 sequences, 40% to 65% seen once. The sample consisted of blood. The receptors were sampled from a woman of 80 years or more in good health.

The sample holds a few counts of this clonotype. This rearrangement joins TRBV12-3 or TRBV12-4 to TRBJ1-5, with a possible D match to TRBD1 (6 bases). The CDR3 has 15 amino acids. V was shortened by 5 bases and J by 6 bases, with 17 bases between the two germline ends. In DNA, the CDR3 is TGTGCCAGCAGTCGTCAGGGGTCCCGAGGTCAGCCCCAGCATTTT. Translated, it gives CASSRQGSRGQPQHF.

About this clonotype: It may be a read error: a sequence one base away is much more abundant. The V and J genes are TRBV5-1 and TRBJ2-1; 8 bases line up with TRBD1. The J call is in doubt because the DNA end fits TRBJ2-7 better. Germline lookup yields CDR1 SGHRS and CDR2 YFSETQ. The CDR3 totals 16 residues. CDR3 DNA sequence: TGCGCCAGCAGCGGTGGACAGGGTTGGACCTACAATGAGCAGTACTTC. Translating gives CASSGGQGWTYNEQYF.

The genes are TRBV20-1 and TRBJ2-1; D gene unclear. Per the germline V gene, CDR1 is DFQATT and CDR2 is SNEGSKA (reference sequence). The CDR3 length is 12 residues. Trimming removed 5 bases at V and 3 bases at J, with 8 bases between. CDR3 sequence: CSAAQDYNEQFF. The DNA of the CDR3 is TGCAGTGCTGCCCAGGACTACAATGAGCAGTTCTTC.

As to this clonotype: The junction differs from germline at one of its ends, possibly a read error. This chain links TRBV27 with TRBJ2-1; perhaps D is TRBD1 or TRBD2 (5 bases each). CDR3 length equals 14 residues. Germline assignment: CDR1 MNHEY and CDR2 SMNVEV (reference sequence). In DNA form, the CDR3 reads TGTGCCAGCATTTTAGGGACCCTTTACAATGAGCAGTTCTTC. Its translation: CASILGTLYNEQFF.

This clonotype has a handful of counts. CDR3: CASSARSGANYGYTF. The CDR3 DNA follows: TGTGCCAGCAGTGCACGCTCGGGGGCTAACTATGGCTACACCTTC. This chain uses TRBV6-6 with TRBJ1-2, with D tentatively TRBD1 (5 bases). Trimming took 5 bases from V and 0 from J, leaving 13 bases between them. The germline CDR1 and CDR2 sequences are MNHNY and SVGAGI (reference sequence). This CDR3 is built from 15 residues.

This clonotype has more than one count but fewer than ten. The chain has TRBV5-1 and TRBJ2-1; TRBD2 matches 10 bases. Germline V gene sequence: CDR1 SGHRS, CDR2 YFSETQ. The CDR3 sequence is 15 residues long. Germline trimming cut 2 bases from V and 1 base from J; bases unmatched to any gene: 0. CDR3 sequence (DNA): TGCGCCAGCAGCTTTAGCGGGAGGTCCTACAATGAGCAGTTCTTC. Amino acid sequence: CASSFSGRSYNEQFF.

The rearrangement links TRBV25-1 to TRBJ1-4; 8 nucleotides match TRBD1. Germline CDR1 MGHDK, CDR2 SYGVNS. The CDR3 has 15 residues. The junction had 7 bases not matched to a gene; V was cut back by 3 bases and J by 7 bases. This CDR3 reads CASSDPRGRSEKLFF. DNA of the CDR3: TGTGCCAGCAGTGACCCCAGGGGGCGCAGTGAAAAACTGTTTTTT.

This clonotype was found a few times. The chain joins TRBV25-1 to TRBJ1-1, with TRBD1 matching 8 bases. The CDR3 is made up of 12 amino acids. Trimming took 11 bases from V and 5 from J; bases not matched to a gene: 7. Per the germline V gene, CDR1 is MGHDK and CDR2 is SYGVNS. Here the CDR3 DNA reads TGTGCCGCGACAGGGGATTTAACTGAAGCTTTCTTT. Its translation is CAATGDLTEAFF.

The CDR3 DNA is TGCAGCGTATGGGGGACCCGGGACGCAGATAGGGACGGCGGAGGCTACACCTTC. Encoded protein: CSVWGTRDADRDGGGYTF. The chain uses TRBV29-1 and TRBJ1-2, with D possibly matching TRBD1 (5 bases). Per the germline V gene, CDR1 is SQVTM and CDR2 is ANQGSEA. V was clipped by 6 bases and J by 8 bases, with 34 bases between them. The CDR3 loop spans 18 amino acids.

The CDR3 loop is CASSPMPGTNTGELFF. As DNA, the CDR3 is TGTGCCAGCAGCCCGATGCCCGGGACCAACACCGGGGAGCTGTTTTTT. J is TRBJ2-2 and V is TRBV4-2; D assignment may be TRBD1 or TRBD2 (5 bases each). This CDR3 has 16 residues. Looked up from germline, CDR1 is LGHNA and CDR2 is YNFKEQ. V was clipped by 4 bases and J by 2 bases, with 14 bases between them.

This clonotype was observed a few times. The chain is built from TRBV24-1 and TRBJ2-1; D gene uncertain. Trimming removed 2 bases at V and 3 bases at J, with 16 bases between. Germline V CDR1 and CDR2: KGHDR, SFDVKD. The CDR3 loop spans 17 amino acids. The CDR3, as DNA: TGTGCCACCAGTGATTCGGCACCTAGGAAAGGCTACAATGAGCAGTTCTTC. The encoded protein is CATSDSAPRKGYNEQFF.

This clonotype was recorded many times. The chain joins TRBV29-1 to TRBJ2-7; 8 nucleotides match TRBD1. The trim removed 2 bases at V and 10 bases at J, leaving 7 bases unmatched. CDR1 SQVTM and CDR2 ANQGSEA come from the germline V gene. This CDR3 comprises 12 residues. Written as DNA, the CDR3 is TGCAGCGTTGAACGGGGGACAGGTGTACAGTACTTC. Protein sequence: CSVERGTGVQYF.

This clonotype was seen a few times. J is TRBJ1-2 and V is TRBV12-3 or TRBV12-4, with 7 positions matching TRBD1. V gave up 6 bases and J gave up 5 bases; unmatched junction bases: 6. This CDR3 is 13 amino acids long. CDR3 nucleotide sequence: TGTGCCAGCAGCCCGCAGGGGGGATATGGCTACACCTTC. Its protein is CASSPQGGYGYTF.

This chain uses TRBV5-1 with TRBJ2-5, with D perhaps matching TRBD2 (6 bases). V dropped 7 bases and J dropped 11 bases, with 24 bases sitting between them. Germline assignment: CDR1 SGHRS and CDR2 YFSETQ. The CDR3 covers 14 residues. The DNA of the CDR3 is TGCGCCAGCCGACTAGATTACAGCGACGCCGGGCAGTACTTC. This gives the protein CASRLDYSDAGQYF.

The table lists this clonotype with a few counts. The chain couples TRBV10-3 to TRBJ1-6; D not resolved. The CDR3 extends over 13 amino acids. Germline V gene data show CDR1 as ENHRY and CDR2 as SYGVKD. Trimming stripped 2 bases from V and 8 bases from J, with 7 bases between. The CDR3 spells CAISENEDSPLHF. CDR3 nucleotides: TGTGCCATCAGTGAGAACGAGGATTCACCCCTCCACTTT.

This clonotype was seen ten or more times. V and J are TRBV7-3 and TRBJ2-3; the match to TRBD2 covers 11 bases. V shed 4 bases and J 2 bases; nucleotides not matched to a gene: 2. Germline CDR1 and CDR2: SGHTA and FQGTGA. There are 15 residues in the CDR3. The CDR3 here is CASSWTSGYTDTQYF. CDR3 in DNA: TGTGCCAGCAGCTGGACTAGCGGGTACACAGATACGCAGTATTTT.

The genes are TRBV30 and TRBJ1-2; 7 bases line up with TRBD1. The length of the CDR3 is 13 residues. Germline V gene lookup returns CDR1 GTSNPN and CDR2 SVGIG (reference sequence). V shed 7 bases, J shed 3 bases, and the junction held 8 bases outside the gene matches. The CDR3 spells CASFKQGHYGYTF. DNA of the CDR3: TGTGCCTCCTTCAAACAGGGGCACTATGGCTACACCTTC.

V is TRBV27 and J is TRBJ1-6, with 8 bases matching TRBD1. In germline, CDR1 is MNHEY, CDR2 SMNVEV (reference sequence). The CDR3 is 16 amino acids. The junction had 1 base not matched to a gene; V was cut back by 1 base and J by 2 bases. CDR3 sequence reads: CASSLWTGPYNSPLHF. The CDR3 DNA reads TGTGCCAGCAGTTTATGGACAGGGCCCTATAATTCACCCCTCCACTTT.

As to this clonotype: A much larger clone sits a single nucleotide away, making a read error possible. CDR3 amino acids: CSARTEYNSPPHF. CDR3 nucleotide sequence: TGCAGTGCTCGGACAGAGTATAATTCACCCCCCCACTTT. This chain uses TRBV20-1 with TRBJ1-6, with D maybe TRBD1 (6 bases). The CDR3 is made up of 13 amino acids. Germline assignment: CDR1 DFQATT and CDR2 SNEGSKA (reference sequence).

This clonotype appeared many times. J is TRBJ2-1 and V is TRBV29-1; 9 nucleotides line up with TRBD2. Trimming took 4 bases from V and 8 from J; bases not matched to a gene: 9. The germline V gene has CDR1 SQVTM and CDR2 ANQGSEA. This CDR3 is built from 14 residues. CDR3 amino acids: CSVGEPSGMYEQFF. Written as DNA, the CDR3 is TGCAGCGTTGGAGAGCCTAGCGGGATGTATGAGCAGTTCTTC.